A selection of T cell receptor beta chains follows, all from one sample in a study of cytomegalovirus exposure and HLA in healthy donors. Profiled with immunoSEQ multiplex PCR; TCRdb holds only in-frame clones, not every one. The table has about 250,000 clones, about 90% seen once. The sample consisted of PBMCs. The source of these receptors is a man between 18 and 35 years old in good health and CMV-seropositive. Both conserved end residues are part of each CDR3. The order of the fields is J gene, D gene, V gene, clone size, CDR3 protein, CDR3 DNA. A D gene is named only where the DNA matches it firmly. A row's size may be missing; if present it is once, few, many or a size class.

>TRBJ2-7|TRBD2|TRBV27|-
CASSPAGRYEQYF
TGTGCCAGCAGCCCAGCGGGAAGATACGAGCAGTACTTC
>TRBJ2-7|-|TRBV27|-
CASRLTALVEEQYF
TGTGCCAGCAGACTGACAGCCTTGGTAGAGGAGCAGTACTTC
>TRBJ1-2|-|TRBV9|-
CASSVGSDYGYTF
TGTGCCAGCAGCGTAGGTTCTGACTATGGCTACACCTTC
>TRBJ2-2|-|TRBV9|-
CASSRNSGELFF
TGTGCCAGCAGCAGGAATTCCGGGGAGCTGTTTTTT
>TRBJ2-2|-|TRBV15|-
CATSRADMGTGELFF
TGTGCCACCAGCAGAGCGGACATGGGCACCGGGGAGCTGTTTTTT
>TRBJ2-1|TRBD2|TRBV27|-
CASHSSGYNEQFF
TGTGCCAGCCACTCTAGCGGATACAATGAGCAGTTCTTC
>TRBJ2-5|-|TRBV7-3|few
CASSLNRNGETQYF
TGTGCCAGCAGCTTAAACAGAAACGGGGAGACCCAGTACTTC
>TRBJ1-2|TRBD1|TRBV25-1|-
CASGQGATNYGYTF
TGTGCCAGCGGACAGGGGGCTACTAACTATGGCTACACCTTC
>TRBJ1-1|-|TRBV28|-
CASRGVLNTEAFF
TGTGCCAGCAGGGGGGTCCTGAACACTGAAGCTTTCTTT
>TRBJ1-2|-|TRBV5-4|-
CASSRIGTNYGYTF
TGTGCCAGCAGCAGGATAGGGACTAACTATGGCTACACCTTC
>TRBJ2-5|-|TRBV7-9|-
CASRETGTEETQYF
TGTGCCAGCAGGGAGACCGGGACGGAAGAGACCCAGTACTTC
>TRBJ1-1|TRBD1|TRBV19|-
CASRLQGSTEAFF
TGTGCCAGTAGACTACAGGGGAGCACTGAAGCTTTCTTT
>TRBJ2-7|-|TRBV5-1|-
CASSLDYEQYF
TGCGCCAGCAGCCTCGACTACGAGCAGTACTTC
>TRBJ1-5|TRBD1|TRBV4-1|few
CASSRDRGSGQPQHF
TGCGCCAGCAGCAGGGACAGGGGAAGCGGTCAGCCCCAGCATTTT
>TRBJ1-4|-|TRBV28|few
CASSLLEGKTNEKLFF
TGTGCCAGCAGCCTTCTTGAGGGGAAAACTAATGAAAAACTGTTTTTT
>TRBJ1-4|TRBD1|TRBV27|-
CASSRDPSTGAEKLFF
TGTGCCAGCAGTCGCGATCCCTCGACAGGGGCTGAAAAACTGTTTTTT
>TRBJ2-5|TRBD2|TRBV7-9|-
CASSHILAGGGETQYF
TGTGCCAGCAGCCACATACTAGCGGGAGGCGGGGAGACCCAGTACTTC
>TRBJ1-2|-|TRBV6-5|-
CASRKGRETNYGYTF
TGTGCCAGCAGAAAAGGGAGAGAAACTAACTATGGCTACACCTTC
>TRBJ2-3|-|TRBV4-3|-
CASSQGGDGWQDTQYF
TGCGCCAGCAGCCAAGGGGGGGACGGTTGGCAAGATACGCAGTATTTT
>TRBJ2-2|-|TRBV6-1|-
CASSGSQQGTGELFF
TGTGCCAGCAGTGGGAGCCAACAGGGCACCGGGGAGCTGTTTTTT
>TRBJ1-1|-|TRBV5-1|few
CASSLEHLNTEAFF
TGCGCCAGCAGCTTGGAACACTTGAACACTGAAGCTTTCTTT
>TRBJ1-5|-|TRBV5-1|-
CASSIGDVDQPQHF
TGCGCCAGCAGCATAGGGGACGTAGATCAGCCCCAGCATTTT
>TRBJ2-1|TRBD2|TRBV5-5|-
CASSWGGSRVEQFF
TGTGCCAGCAGCTGGGGCGGGAGTCGAGTTGAGCAGTTCTTC
>TRBJ1-2|-|TRBV18|-
CASSPDNYGYTF
TGTGCCAGCTCACCAGACAACTATGGCTACACCTTC
>TRBJ2-5|-|TRBV28|-
CASSSPETQYF
TGTGCCAGCAGTTCTCCAGAGACCCAGTACTTC
>TRBJ1-1|-|TRBV11-2|-
CASSLVLVTTEAFF
TGTGCCAGCAGCTTAGTTTTAGTAACCACTGAAGCTTTCTTT
>TRBJ2-3|TRBD2|TRBV7-7|-
CASSSGTSGTDTQYF
TGTGCCAGCAGCTCCGGGACTAGCGGCACAGATACGCAGTATTTT
>TRBJ1-5|-|TRBV19|few
CASSIQGPGAQHF
TGTGCCAGTAGTATACAGGGGCCGGGGGCCCAGCATTTT
>TRBJ2-1|TRBD2|TRBV7-9|-
CASSVRGRDNEQFF
TGTGCCAGCAGCGTCCGAGGGAGGGACAATGAGCAGTTCTTC
>TRBJ1-5|-|TRBV19|few
CASSIDRWGQPQHF
TGTGCCAGTAGTATAGATCGGTGGGGGCAGCCCCAGCATTTT
>TRBJ2-2|-|TRBV4-1|-
CASSQDRDTGELFF
TGCGCCAGCAGCCAAGACAGAGACACCGGGGAGCTGTTTTTT
>TRBJ2-3|TRBD2|TRBV29-1|-
CSVLNSGISDTQYF
TGCAGCGTTCTTAATAGCGGGATTTCAGATACGCAGTATTTT
>TRBJ2-7|-|TRBV5-6|-
CASSSVGAQEQYF
TGTGCCAGCAGCTCAGTTGGGGCGCAGGAGCAGTACTTC
>TRBJ2-5|-|TRBV30|-
CAWSVEGVSTVTQYF
TGTGCCTGGAGTGTAGAAGGGGTCTCCACCGTGACCCAGTACTTC
>TRBJ2-1|-|TRBV27|-
CASSLLGVNEQFF
TGTGCCAGCAGTTTACTCGGAGTCAATGAGCAGTTCTTC
>TRBJ2-7|-|TRBV29-1|-
CSVGVGSYEQYF
TGCAGCGTGGGAGTTGGCTCCTACGAGCAGTACTTC
>TRBJ2-7|-|TRBV6-6|-
CASSFGQGASLKYF
-
>TRBJ2-5|-|TRBV28|-
CASSRETQYF
TGTGCCAGCAGTCGAGAGACCCAGTACTTC
>TRBJ1-2|-|TRBV28|-
CASSLGRLSNYGYTF
TGTGCCAGCAGCTTGGGACGGCTGTCTAACTATGGCTACACCTTC
>TRBJ2-1|TRBD2|TRBV27|-
CASSLGGTAYNEQFF
TGTGCCAGCAGTTTGGGGGGGACGGCCTACAATGAGCAGTTCTTC
>TRBJ2-7|-|TRBV2|-
CASSDPIEQYF
TGTGCCAGCAGTGACCCCATCGAGCAGTACTTC
>TRBJ2-3|TRBD2|TRBV7-2|-
CASRGTSGITDTQYF
TGTGCCAGCAGAGGGACTAGCGGCATCACAGATACGCAGTATTTT
>TRBJ2-4|-|TRBV7-6|-
CASSFWAAGMTKNIQYF
TGTGCCAGCAGCTTTTGGGCGGCAGGGATGACCAAAAACATTCAGTACTTC
>TRBJ2-7|-|TRBV18|few
CASSPGLNGEQYF
TGTGCCAGCTCACCAGGGCTAAACGGCGAGCAGTACTTC
>TRBJ2-3|TRBD1|TRBV4-1|-
CASSQVYTGGETDTQYF
TGCGCCAGCAGCCAAGTGTATACAGGGGGCGAAACAGATACGCAGTATTTT
>TRBJ2-1|TRBD2|TRBV30|-
CAWNLRLAGRASEQFF
TGTGCCTGGAACCTCCGACTAGCGGGAAGAGCCAGTGAGCAGTTCTTC
>TRBJ1-5|-|TRBV13|-
CASSLRHDQPQHF
TGTGCCAGCAGCCTAAGACACGATCAGCCCCAGCATTTT
>TRBJ2-1|-|TRBV18|-
CASNRGVQNEQFF
TGTGCCAGCAACCGAGGGGTCCAAAATGAGCAGTTCTTC
>TRBJ2-7|-|TRBV13|-
CASSSEGISYEQYF
TGTGCCAGCAGCTCAGAGGGTATCTCCTACGAGCAGTACTTC
>TRBJ1-5|-|TRBV4-2|-
CASSQEINQPQHF
TGTGCCAGCAGCCAAGAGATCAATCAGCCCCAGCATTTT
>TRBJ1-2|-|TRBV5-4|few
CASSLAEVNYGYTF
TGTGCCAGCAGCTTAGCCGAAGTCAACTATGGCTACACCTTC
>TRBJ2-2|-|TRBV4-3|-
CASSQEVDGGYTGELFF
TGCGCCAGCAGCCAAGAGGTTGACGGGGGCTACACCGGGGAGCTGTTTTTT
>TRBJ2-3|TRBD2|TRBV27|-
CASSYLLAGGPDTQYF
TGTGCCAGCAGTTACCTTTTGGCGGGAGGGCCAGATACGCAGTATTTT
>TRBJ1-2|-|TRBV4-1|-
CASSQGNTNNYGYTF
TGCGCCAGCAGCCAAGGAAATACAAACAACTATGGCTACACCTTC
>TRBJ2-4|TRBD1|TRBV27|-
CASSLGTGGNIQYF
TGTGCCAGCAGTCTCGGGACAGGGGGTAACATTCAGTACTTC
>TRBJ2-2|-|TRBV11-2|-
CASSPAADFRNTGELFF
TGTGCCAGCAGCCCCGCGGCGGACTTTAGGAACACCGGGGAGCTGTTTTTT
>TRBJ2-7|TRBD2|TRBV4-1|-
CASSQPGTSGSYEQYF
TGCGCCAGCAGCCAACCCGGGACTAGCGGGAGTTACGAGCAGTACTTC
>TRBJ1-2|-|TRBV27|-
CASSYGDRLLSGYTF
TGTGCCAGCAGTTATGGAGACCGACTCCTAAGTGGCTACACCTTC
>TRBJ1-1|-|TRBV6-1|-
CASSELGGKTEAFF
TGTGCCAGCAGTGAATTGGGGGGTAAAACTGAAGCTTTCTTT
>TRBJ2-5|TRBD2|TRBV11-1|-
CASSRGGTSTKTQYF
TGTGCCAGCAGCCGGGGGGGGACTTCCACGAAGACCCAGTACTTC